The sequence of this TCR beta chain was determined in a study of blood T cell repertoires in COVID-19 (dated by TCRdb to 2020 to 2021). For the study in its entirety: Samples from collaborators originated in the United States, Italy and Spain and spanned both the acute and convalescent phases of COVID-19. The material from the prospective study consisted of cDNA or gDNA derived from T cells, B-cell-depleted T cells, or PBMCs. Subjects who had been exposed to COVID-19, were actively infected with it, or had recovered from it provided the deeply sampled blood TCRbeta repertoires that made up the dataset. The repertoires were released in a freely available public database intended as a resource for research on the immune response to SARS-CoV-2. Samples were obtained from the ongoing ImmuneRACE study (first 160 participants) and from 1,254 subjects provided by 6 global collaborators. Sample metadata almost always included a de-identified subject ID, COVID-19 status, age in years and sex. Where available, HLA class I and class II types were taken from metadata supplied by the sample provider and were not determined by assay-based typing.

This clone was seen a single time. Its antigen has not been determined. The sample holds no much larger clone one base away, and base qualities are not on file. V drops 6 bases and J drops 0 bases, leaving 20 bases in between. As encoded in the germline V gene, CDR1 is MDHEN while CDR2 is SYDVKM. The CDR3 goes from the cysteine to the phenylalanine over 17 residues. The only DNA kept is the CDR3, 51 bases in frame from the first base. Participants in the prospective study were aged about 18 to 89 years, lived in 20 to 25 United States geographic areas, and enrolled through a virtual design. Cohort assignment in the prospective study relied on participant-reported clinical history from a screening survey and a study questionnaire. In the prospective study, mobile phlebotomists collected whole blood, serum and a nasopharyngeal or oropharyngeal swab from each participant. Additional blood draws and questionnaires over an approximately two-month period could optionally be provided by prospective study participants. Blood samples from the prospective study were shipped frozen or at room temperature prior to DNA extraction.

On the study overall, not on this receptor specifically: The quantity of clinical and demographic metadata differed by source and by participant and was supplied without curation.

TCRbeta CDR3 regions were amplified from genomic DNA by means of the immunoSEQ Assay, a bias-controlled multiplex PCR. The original methods were these. Within the assay, amplification of reference gene primers was used to estimate how many nucleated cells each sample contained. To quantify the absolute abundance of each unique TCRbeta CDR3 rearrangement, sequence reads were collapsed and filtered. For each sample, productive Simpson clonality was calculated as the square root of Simpson's diversity index across productive rearrangements. This is the immuneACCESS table as TCRdb keeps it, with only in-frame sequences that have V and J called. A part of the clones is gone; compared with another copy, unresolved V genes explain less than half, and the rest is unexplained. The DNA gave D and trimming, while V, J and clone size come from that table. The sample table lists about 220,000 clones, around 88% of them with a count of one. The ten largest account for roughly 14% of the sample.

Recombination connected TRBV28 to TRBJ1-1; a tentative D call is TRBD1 (5 bases match). Sequenced material: PBMCs or T cells enriched from blood (not recorded which). The sequence came from a woman aged 45-65 years with acute COVID-19. The CDR3 region has the sequence CASRTSAPVGVNTEAFF. The bases read TGTGCCAGCAGAACCTCTGCGCCAGTAGGGGTGAACACTGAAGCTTTCTTT.